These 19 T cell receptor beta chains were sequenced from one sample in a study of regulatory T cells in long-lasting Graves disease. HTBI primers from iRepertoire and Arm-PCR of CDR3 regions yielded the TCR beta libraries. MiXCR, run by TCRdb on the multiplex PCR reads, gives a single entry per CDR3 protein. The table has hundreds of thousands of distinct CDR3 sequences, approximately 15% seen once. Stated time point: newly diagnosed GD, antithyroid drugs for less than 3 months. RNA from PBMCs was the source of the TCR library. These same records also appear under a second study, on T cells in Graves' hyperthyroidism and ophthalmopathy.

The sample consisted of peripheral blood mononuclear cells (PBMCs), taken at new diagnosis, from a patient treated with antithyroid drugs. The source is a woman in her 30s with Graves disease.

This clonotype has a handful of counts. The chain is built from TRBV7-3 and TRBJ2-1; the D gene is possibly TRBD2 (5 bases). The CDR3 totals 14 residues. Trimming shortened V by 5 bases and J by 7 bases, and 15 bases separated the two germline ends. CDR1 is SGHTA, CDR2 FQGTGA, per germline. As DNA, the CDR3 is TGTGCCAGCAGCCCAGGCCGAGGGCCGAATGAGCAGTTCTTC. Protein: CASSPGRGPNEQFF. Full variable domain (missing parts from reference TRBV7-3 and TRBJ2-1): GAGVSQTPSNKVTEKGKYVELRCDPISGHTALYWYRQSLGQGPEFLIYFQGTGAADDSGLPNDRFFAVRPEGSVSTLKIQRTERGDSAVYLCASSPGRGPNEQFFGPGTRLTVL.

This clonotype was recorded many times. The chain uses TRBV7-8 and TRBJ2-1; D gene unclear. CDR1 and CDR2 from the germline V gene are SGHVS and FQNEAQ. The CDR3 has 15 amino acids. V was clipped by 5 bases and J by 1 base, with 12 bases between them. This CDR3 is CASSHRRVSYNEQFF. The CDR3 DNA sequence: TGTGCCAGCAGCCATCGCCGGGTATCCTACAATGAGCAGTTCTTC.

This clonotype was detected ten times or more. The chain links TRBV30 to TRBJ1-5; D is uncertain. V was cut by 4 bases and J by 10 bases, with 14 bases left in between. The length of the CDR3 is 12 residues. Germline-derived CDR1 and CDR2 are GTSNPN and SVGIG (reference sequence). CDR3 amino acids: CAWTLPGYPQHF. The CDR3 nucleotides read TGTGCCTGGACTCTCCCGGGTTATCCCCAGCATTTT.

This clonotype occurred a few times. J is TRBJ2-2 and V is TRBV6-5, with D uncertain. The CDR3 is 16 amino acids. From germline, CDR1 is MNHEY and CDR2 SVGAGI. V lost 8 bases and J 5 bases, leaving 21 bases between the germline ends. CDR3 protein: CASGSNPIQRTGELFF. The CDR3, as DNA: TGTGCCAGCGGTTCTAACCCGATCCAAAGAACCGGGGAGCTGTTTTTT.

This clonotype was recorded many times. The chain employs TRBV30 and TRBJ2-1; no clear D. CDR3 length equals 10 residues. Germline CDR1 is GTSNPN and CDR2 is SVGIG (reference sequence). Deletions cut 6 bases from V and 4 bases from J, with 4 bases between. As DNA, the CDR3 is TGTGCCTGCTCTTACAATGAGCAGTTCTTC. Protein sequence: CACSYNEQFF. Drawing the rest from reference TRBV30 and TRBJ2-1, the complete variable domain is SQTIHQWPATLVQPVGSPLSLECTVEGTSNPNLYWYRQAAGRGLQLLFYSVGIGQISSEVPQNLSASRPQDRQFILSSKKLLLSDSGFYLCACSYNEQFFGPGTRLTVL.

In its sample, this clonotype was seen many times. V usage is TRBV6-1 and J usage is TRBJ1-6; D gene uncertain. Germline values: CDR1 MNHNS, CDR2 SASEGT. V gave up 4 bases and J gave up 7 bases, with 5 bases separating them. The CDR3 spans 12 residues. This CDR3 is CASSVYNSPLHF. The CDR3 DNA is TGTGCCAGCAGTGTGTACAATTCACCCCTCCACTTT.

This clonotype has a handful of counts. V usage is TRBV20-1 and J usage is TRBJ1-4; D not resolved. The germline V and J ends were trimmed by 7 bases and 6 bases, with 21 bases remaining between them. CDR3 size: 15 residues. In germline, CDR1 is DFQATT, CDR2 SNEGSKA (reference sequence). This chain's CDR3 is CSVNPLTVEDEKLFF. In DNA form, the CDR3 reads TGCAGTGTCAACCCCCTAACGGTGGAGGATGAAAAACTGTTTTTT.

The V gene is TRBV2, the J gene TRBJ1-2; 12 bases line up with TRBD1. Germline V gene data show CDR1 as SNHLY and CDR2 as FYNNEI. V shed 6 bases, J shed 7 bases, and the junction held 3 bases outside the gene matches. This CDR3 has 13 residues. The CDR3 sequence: CASRGQGAGGYTF. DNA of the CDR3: TGTGCCAGCAGGGGACAGGGGGCCGGTGGCTACACCTTC.

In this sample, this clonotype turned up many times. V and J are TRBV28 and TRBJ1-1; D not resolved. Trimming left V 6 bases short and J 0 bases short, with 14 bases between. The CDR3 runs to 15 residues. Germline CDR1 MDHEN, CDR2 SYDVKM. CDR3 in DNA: TGTGCCAGCAGACCTGTTTCACCTATGAACACTGAAGCTTTCTTT. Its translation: CASRPVSPMNTEAFF.

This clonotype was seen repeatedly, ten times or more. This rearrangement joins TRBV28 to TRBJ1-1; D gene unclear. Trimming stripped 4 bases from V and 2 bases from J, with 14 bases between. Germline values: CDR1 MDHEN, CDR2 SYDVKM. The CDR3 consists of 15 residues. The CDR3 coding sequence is TGTGCCAGCAGTTGGCCGACCCGAGGAAACACTGAAGCTTTCTTT. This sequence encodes CASSWPTRGNTEAFF.

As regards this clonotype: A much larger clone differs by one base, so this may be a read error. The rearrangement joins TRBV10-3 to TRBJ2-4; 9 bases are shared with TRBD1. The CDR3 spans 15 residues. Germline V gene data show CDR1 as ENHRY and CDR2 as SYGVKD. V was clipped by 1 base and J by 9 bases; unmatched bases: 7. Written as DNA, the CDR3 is TGTGCCATCAGTGAGTACCCGGGACAGGGCAGCATTCAGTACTTC. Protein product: CAISEYPGQGSIQYF.

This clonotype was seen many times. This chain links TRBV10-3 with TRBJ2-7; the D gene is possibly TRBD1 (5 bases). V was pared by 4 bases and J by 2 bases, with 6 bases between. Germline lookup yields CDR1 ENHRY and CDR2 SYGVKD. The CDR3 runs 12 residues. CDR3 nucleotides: TGTGCCATCAGTGGGGGCACCTACGAGCAGTACTTC. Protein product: CAISGGTYEQYF.

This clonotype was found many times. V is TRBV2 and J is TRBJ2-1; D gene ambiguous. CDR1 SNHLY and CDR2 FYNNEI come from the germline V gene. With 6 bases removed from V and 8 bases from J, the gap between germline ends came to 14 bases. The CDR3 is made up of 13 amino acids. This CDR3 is CASREFLVDEQFF. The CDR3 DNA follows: TGTGCCAGCAGGGAATTTTTAGTCGATGAGCAGTTCTTC. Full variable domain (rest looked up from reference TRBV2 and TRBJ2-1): EPEVTQTPSHQVTQMGQEVILRCVPISNHLYFYWYRQILGQKVEFLVSFYNNEISEKSEIFDDQFSVERPDGSNFTLKIRSTKLEDSAMYFCASREFLVDEQFFGPGTRLTVL.

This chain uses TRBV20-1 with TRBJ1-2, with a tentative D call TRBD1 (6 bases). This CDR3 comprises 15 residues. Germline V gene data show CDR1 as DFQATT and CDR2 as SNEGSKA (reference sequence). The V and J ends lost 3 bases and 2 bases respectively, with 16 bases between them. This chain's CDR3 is CSARRTGGGNYGYTF. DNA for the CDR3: TGCAGTGCTAGGCGTACGGGGGGCGGAAACTATGGCTACACCTTC.

CDR3 protein: CASSLLGSGSQETQYF. CDR3 DNA sequence: TGTGCCAGCAGCTTACTGGGGAGCGGGTCTCAAGAGACCCAGTACTTC. The chain is built from TRBV7-6 and TRBJ2-5, with D possibly matching TRBD2 (6 bases). CDR1 is SGHVS and CDR2 is FNYEAQ in the germline V gene. This CDR3 region has 16 residues. Trimming took off 2 bases at V and 2 bases at J, with 15 bases between the two ends. Complete variable domain (other parts from reference TRBV7-6 and TRBJ2-5): GAGVSQSPRYKVTKRGQDVALRCDPISGHVSLYWYRQALGQGPEFLTYFNYEAQQDKSGLPNDRFSAERPEGSISTLTIQRTEQRDSAMYRCASSLLGSGSQETQYFGPGTRLLVL.

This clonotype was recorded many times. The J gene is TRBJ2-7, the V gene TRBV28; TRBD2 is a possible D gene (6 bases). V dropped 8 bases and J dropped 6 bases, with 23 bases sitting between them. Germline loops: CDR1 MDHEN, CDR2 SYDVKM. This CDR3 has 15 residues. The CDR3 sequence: CASGVDGTLGGEQYF. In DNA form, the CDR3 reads TGTGCCAGCGGCGTCGACGGGACGCTGGGGGGCGAGCAGTACTTC. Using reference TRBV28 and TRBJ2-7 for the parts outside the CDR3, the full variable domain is DVKVTQSSRYLVKRTGEKVFLECVQDMDHENMFWYRQDPGLGLRLIYFSYDVKMKEKGDIPEGYSVSREKKERFSLILESASTNQTSMYLCASGVDGTLGGEQYFGPGTRLTVT.

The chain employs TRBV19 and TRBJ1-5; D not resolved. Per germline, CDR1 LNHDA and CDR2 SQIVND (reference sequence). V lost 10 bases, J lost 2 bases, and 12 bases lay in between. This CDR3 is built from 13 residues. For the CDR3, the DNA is TGTGCCACCTCCGAGGCCGGCAATCAGCCCCAGCATTTT. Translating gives CATSEAGNQPQHF.

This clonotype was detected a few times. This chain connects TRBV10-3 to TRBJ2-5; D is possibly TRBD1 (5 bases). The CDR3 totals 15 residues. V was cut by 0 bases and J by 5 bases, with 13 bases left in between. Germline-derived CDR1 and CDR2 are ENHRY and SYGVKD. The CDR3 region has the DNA TGTGCCATCAGTGAGTCCCGGCAGGGCCGGGAGACCCAGTACTTC. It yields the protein CAISESRQGRETQYF.

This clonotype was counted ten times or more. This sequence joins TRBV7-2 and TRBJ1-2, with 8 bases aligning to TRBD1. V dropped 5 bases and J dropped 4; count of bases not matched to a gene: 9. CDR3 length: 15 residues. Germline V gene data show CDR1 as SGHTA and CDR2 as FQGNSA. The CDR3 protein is CASSVLQGASYGYTF. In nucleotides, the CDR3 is TGTGCCAGCAGCGTGCTGCAGGGGGCCTCCTATGGCTACACCTTC.